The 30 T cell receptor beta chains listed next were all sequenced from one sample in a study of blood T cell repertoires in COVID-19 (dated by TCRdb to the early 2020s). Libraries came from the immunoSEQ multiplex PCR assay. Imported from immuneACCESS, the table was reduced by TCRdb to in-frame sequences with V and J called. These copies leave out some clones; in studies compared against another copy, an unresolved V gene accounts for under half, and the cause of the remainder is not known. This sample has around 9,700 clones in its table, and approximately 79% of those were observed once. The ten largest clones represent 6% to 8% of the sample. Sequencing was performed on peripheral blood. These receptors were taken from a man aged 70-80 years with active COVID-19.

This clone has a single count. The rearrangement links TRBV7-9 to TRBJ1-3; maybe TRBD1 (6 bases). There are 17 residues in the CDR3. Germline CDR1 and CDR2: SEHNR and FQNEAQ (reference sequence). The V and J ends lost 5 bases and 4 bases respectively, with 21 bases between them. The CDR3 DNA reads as TGTGCCAGCAGCCTCCGGGACAAATCTAGGAAAGGAAACACCATATATTTT. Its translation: CASSLRDKSRKGNTIYF. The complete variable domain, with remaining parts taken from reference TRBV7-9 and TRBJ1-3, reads DTGVSQNPRHKITKRGQNVTFRCDPISEHNRLYWYRQTLGQGPEFLTYFQNEAQLEKSRLLSDRFSAERPKGSFSTLEIQRTEQGDSAMYLCASSLRDKSRKGNTIYFGEGSWLTVV.

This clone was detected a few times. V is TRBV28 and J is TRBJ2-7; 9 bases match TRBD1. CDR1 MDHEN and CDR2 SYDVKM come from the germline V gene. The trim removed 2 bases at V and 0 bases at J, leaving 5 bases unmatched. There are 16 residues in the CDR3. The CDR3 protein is CASSLPGTGNSYEQYF. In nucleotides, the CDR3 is TGTGCCAGCAGTTTACCCGGGACAGGGAACTCCTACGAGCAGTACTTC.

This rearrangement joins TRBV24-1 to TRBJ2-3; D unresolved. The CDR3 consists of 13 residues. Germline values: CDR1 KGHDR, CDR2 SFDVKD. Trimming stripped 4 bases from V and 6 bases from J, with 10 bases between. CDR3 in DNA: TGTGCCACCAGTGACCCTAATCGGGATACGCAGTATTTT. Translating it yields CATSDPNRDTQYF.

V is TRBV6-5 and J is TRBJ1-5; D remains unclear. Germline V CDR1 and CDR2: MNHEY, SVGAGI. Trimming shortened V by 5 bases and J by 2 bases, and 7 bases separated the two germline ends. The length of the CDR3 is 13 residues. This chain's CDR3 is CASSLRGNQPQHF. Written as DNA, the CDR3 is TGTGCCAGCAGTCTACGGGGCAATCAGCCCCAGCATTTT.

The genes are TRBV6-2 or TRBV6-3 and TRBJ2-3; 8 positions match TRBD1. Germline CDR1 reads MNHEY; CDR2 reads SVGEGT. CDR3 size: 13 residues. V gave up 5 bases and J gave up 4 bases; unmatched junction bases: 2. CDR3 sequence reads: CASSLQGADTQYF. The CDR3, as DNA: TGTGCCAGCAGTCTACAGGGGGCAGATACGCAGTATTTT.

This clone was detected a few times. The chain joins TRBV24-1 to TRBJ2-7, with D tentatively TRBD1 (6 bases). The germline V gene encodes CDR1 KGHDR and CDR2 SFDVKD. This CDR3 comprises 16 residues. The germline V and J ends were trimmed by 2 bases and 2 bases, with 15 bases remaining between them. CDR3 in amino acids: CATSDSHREPTYEQYF. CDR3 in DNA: TGTGCCACCAGTGATTCCCACAGGGAACCGACCTACGAGCAGTACTTC.

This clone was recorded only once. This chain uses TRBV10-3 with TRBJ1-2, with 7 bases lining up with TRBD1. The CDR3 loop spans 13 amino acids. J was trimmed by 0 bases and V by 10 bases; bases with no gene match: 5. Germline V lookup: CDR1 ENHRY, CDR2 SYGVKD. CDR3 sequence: CATSGTANYGYTF. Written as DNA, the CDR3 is TGTGCCACTTCCGGGACAGCTAACTATGGCTACACCTTC.

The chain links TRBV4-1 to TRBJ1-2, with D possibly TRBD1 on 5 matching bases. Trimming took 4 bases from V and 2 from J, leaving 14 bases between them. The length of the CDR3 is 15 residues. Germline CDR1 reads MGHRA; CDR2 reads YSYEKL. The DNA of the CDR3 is TGCGCCAGCAGCCTTCACCAGGGATCCAACTATGGCTACACCTTC. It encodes CASSLHQGSNYGYTF.

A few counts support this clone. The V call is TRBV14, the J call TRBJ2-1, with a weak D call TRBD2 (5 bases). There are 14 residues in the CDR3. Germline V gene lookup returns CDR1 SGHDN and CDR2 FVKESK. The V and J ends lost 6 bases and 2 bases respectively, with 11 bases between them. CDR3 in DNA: TGTGCCAGCAGTCCGTGGAGGACCTACAATGAGCAGTTCTTC. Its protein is CASSPWRTYNEQFF.

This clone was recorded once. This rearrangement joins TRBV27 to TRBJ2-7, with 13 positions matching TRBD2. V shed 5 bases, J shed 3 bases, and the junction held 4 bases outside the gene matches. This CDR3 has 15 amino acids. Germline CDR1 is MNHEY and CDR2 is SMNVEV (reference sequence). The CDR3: CASSKGTSGVYEQYF. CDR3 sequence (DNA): TGTGCCAGCAGTAAGGGGACTAGCGGGGTCTACGAGCAGTACTTC.

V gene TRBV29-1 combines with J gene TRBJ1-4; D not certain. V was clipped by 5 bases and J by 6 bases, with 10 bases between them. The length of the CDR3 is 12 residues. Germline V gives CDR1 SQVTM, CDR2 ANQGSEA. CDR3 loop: CSVTESDEKLFF. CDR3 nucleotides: TGCAGCGTTACGGAGAGCGATGAAAAACTGTTTTTT.

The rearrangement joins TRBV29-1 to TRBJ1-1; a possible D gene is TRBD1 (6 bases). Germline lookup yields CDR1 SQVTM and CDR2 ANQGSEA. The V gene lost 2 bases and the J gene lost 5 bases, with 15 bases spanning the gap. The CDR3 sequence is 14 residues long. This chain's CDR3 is CSVEKGGAGTEAFF. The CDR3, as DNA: TGCAGCGTTGAAAAGGGGGGGGCAGGGACTGAAGCTTTCTTT.

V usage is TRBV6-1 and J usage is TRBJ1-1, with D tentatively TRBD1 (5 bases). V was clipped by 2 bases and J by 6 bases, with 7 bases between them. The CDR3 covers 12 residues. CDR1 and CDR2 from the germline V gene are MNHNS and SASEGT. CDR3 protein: CASSERGSEAFF. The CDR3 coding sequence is TGTGCCAGCAGTGAACGGGGGTCTGAAGCTTTCTTT.

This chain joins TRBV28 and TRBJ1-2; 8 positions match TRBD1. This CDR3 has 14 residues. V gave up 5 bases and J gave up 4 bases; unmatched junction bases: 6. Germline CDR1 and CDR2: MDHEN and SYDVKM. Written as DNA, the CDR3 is TGTGCCAGCAGTCAGCCGGACAGGGTCTATGGCTACACCTTC. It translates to CASSQPDRVYGYTF.

The CDR3 DNA reads TGTGCCAGCTCACCAAATAGACGGGATAGCGGCTATGGCTACACCTTC. Protein sequence: CASSPNRRDSGYGYTF. The chain has TRBV18 and TRBJ1-2; D gene uncertain. V lost 2 bases, J lost 4 bases, and 17 bases lay in between. The CDR3 is made up of 16 amino acids. Per germline, CDR1 KGHSH and CDR2 LQKENI.

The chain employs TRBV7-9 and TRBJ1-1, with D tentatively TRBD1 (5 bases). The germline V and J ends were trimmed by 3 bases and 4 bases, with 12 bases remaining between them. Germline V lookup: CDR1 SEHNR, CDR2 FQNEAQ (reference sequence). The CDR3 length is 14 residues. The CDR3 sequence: CASSFNQGSTEAFF. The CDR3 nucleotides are TGTGCCAGCAGCTTTAACCAGGGTAGCACTGAAGCTTTCTTT.

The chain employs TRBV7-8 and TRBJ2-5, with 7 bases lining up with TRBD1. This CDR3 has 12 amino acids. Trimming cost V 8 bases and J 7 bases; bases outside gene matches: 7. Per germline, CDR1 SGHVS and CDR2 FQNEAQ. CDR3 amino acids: CASRTGSGTQYF. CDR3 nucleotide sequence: TGTGCCAGCCGGACAGGATCAGGGACCCAGTACTTC.

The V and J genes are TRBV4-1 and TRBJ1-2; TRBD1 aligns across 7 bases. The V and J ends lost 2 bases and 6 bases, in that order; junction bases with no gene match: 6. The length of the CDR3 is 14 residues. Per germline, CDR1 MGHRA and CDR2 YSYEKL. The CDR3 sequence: CASSQLDRADGYTF. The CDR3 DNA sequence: TGCGCCAGCAGCCAACTCGACAGGGCCGATGGCTACACCTTC.

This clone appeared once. CDR3 amino acids: CASSLLSLAGAETQYF. CDR3 nucleotide sequence: TGTGCCAGCAGCCTCCTCTCTCTAGCGGGGGCAGAGACCCAGTACTTC. The chain has TRBV4-2 and TRBJ2-5; 10 nucleotides agree with TRBD2. The CDR3 spans 16 residues. Trimming removed 4 bases from V and 4 bases from J; junction bases left unmatched: 9. The germline gives CDR1 LGHNA, CDR2 YNFKEQ.

The CDR3 reads CASSPTALNEKLFF. The CDR3 DNA is TGTGCCAGTAGCCCCACAGCCTTGAATGAAAAACTGTTTTTT. The chain couples TRBV19 to TRBJ1-4; D ambiguous. CDR1 LNHDA and CDR2 SQIVND come from the germline V gene (reference sequence). Trimming stripped 6 bases from V and 5 bases from J, with 13 bases between. The CDR3 sequence is 14 residues long. Based on the CDR3 plus reference TRBV19 and TRBJ1-4, the full variable domain is DGGITQSPKYLFRKEGQNVTLSCEQNLNHDAMYWYRQDPGQGLRLIYYSQIVNDFQKGDIAEGYSVSREKKESFPLTVTSAQKNPTAFYLCASSPTALNEKLFFGSGTQLSVL.

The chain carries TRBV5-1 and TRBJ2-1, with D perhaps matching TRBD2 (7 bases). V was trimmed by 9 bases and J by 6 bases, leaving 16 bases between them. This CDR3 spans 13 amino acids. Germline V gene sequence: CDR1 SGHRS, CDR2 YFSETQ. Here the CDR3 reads CATNKGGSNEQFF. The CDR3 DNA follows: TGCGCCACCAACAAGGGGGGGTCCAATGAGCAGTTCTTC.

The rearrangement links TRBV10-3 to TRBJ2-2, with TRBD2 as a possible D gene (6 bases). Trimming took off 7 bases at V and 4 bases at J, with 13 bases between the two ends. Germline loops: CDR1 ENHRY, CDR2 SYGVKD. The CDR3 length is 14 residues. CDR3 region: CAIKRAGITGELFF. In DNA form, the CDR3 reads TGTGCCATCAAGCGGGCAGGGATCACCGGGGAGCTGTTTTTT.

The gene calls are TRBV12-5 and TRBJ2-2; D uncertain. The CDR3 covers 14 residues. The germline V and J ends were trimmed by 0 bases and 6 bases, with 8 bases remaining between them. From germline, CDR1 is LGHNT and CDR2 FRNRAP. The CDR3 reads CASGLVDMSGELFF. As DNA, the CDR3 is TGTGCTAGTGGTTTGGTTGACATGTCCGGGGAGCTGTTTTTT.

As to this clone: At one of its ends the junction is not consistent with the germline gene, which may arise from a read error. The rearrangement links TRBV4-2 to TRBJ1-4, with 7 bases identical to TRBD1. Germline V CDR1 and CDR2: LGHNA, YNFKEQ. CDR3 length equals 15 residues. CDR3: CASTQRGTAGEKLFF. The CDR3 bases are TGTGCCAGCACCCAAAGGGGGACAGCAGGTGAAAAACTGTTTTTT.

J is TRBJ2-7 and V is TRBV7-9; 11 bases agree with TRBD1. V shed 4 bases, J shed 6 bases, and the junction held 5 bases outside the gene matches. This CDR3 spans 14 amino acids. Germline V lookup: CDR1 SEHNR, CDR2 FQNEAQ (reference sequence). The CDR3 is CASSSPGQGGEQYF. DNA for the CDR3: TGTGCCAGCAGCTCTCCGGGACAGGGGGGCGAGCAGTACTTC.

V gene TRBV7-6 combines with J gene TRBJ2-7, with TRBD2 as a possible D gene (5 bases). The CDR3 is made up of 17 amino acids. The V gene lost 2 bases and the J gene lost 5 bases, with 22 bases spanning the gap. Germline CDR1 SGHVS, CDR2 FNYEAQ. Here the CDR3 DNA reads TGTGCCAGCAGCTTAACCCCCCCAACTAGTAGTGGTAACGAGCAGTACTTC. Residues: CASSLTPPTSSGNEQYF.

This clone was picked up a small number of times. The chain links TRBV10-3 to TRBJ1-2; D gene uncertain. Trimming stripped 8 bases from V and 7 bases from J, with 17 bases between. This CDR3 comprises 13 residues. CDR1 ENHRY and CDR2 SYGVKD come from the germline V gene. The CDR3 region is CAIGSGTSGGYTF. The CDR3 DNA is TGTGCCATCGGATCAGGAACCTCCGGTGGCTACACCTTC.

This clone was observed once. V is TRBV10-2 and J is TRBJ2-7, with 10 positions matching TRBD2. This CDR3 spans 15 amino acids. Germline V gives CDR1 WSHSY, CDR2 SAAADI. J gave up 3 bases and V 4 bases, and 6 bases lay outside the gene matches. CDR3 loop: CASSAPGLALYEQYF. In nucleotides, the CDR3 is TGCGCCAGCAGTGCCCCGGGACTAGCGCTCTACGAGCAGTACTTC.

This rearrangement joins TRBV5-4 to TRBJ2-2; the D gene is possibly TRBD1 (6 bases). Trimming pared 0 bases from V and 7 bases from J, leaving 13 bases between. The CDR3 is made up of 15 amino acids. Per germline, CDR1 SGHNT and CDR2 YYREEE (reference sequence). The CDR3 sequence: CASSLEGGWGGELFF. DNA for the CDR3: TGTGCCAGCAGCTTGGAAGGGGGTTGGGGCGGGGAGCTGTTTTTT. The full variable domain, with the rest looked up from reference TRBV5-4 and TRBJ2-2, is ETGVTQSPTHLIKTRGQQVTLRCSSQSGHNTVSWYQQALGQGPQFIFQYYREEENGRGNFPPRFSGLQFPNYSSELNVNALELDDSALYLCASSLEGGWGGELFFGEGSRLTVL.

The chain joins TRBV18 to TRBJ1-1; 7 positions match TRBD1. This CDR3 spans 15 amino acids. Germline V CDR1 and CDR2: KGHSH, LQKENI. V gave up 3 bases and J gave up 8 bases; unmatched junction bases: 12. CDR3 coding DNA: TGTGCCAGCTCACCGACAGCAGGGGGATCTGGGGAAGCTTTCTTT. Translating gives CASSPTAGGSGEAFF.